The 3 T cell receptor beta chains given below trace back to one sample, sequenced in a study of a mutant IDH1 vaccine in newly diagnosed glioma. Sequenced by immunoSEQ multiplex PCR; TCRdb stores in-frame clones only, minus some. In the table there are under 80,000 clones, about 86% of which are singletons. Specified time point: baseline, week 1 (first vaccination visit). Documented treatment: pre-vaccination baseline after standard-of-care therapy. Material: PBMCs, obtained from a glioma patient treated with radiotherapy, temozolomide or both. The receptors derive from a man aged 30 to 45 with glioma.

The rearrangement links TRBV5-1 to TRBJ2-7, with 10 bases aligning to TRBD2. V trimming: 4 bases; J trimming: 6 bases; junction bases outside the gene matches: 7. Looked up from germline, CDR1 is SGHRS and CDR2 is YFSETQ. CDR3 size: 14 residues. The CDR3 nucleotides read TGCGCCAGCAGCAGAGAGCGGGGGGGTGTCGAGCAGTACTTC. Its translation: CASSRERGGVEQYF.

This chain connects TRBV27 to TRBJ1-6, with D uncertain. Germline V gene sequence: CDR1 MNHEY, CDR2 SMNVEV (reference sequence). V was pared by 10 bases and J by 0 bases, with 16 bases between. The CDR3 spans 16 residues. In DNA, the CDR3 is TGTGCCACCACGGACGACTGGAGCTCCTATAATTCACCCCTCCACTTT. This codes for CATTDDWSSYNSPLHF.

The chain employs TRBV7-9 and TRBJ2-4; 10 nucleotides line up with TRBD2. The germline gives CDR1 SEHNR, CDR2 FQNEAQ (reference sequence). The length of the CDR3 is 17 residues. The junction had 6 bases not matched to a gene; V was cut back by 0 bases and J by 4 bases. The CDR3 nucleotides read TGTGCCAGCAGCTTAGCTAGCGGGGGGCCCGGGAAAAACATTCAGTACTTC. This sequence encodes CASSLASGGPGKNIQYF.